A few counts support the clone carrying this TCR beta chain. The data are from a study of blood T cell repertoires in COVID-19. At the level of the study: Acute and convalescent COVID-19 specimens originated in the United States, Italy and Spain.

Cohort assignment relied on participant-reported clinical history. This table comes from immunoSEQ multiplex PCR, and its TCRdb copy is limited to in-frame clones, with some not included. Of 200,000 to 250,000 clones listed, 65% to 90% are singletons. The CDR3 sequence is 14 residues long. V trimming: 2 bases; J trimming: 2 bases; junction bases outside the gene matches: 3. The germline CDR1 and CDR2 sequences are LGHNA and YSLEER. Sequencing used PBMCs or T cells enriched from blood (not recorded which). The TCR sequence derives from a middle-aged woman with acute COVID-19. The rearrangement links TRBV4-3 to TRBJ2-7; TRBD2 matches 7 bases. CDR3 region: CASSQSGTTYEQYF. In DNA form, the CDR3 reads TGCGCCAGCAGCCAATCCGGGACTACCTACGAGCAGTACTTC.